The sequence of this T cell receptor (beta chain) was determined in a study of control samples from healthy donors and cancer patients. Sequenced by immunoSEQ multiplex PCR; TCRdb stores in-frame clones only, minus some. The table includes tens of thousands of clones, 80% detected once. This clone was seen just once. The germline V gene has CDR1 MDHEN and CDR2 SYDVKM. The CDR3 is 17 amino acids. J was trimmed by 0 bases and V by 4 bases; bases with no gene match: 5. The gene calls are TRBV28 and TRBJ2-5, with 13 bases matching TRBD2. The origin of this receptor is a man between 70 and 80 years old in good health. The sequencing sample was made of blood. CDR3 sequence reads: CASSSPGLAGDQETQYF. The CDR3 DNA sequence: TGTGCCAGCAGTTCACCAGGACTAGCGGGGGACCAAGAGACCCAGTACTTC.